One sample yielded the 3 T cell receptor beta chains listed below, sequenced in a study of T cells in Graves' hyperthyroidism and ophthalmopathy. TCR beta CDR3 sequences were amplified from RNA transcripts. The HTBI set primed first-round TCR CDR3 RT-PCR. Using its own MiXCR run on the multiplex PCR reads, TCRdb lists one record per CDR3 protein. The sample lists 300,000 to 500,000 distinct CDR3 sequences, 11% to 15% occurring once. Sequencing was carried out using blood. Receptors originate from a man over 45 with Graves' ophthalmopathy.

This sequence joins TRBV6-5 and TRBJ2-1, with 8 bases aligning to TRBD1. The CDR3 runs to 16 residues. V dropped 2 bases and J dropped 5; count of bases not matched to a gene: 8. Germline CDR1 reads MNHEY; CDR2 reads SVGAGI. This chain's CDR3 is CASSYRGQEGNNEQFF. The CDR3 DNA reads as TGTGCCAGCAGTTACCGGGGACAGGAGGGCAACAATGAGCAGTTCTTC.

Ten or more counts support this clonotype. Written as DNA, the CDR3 is TGTGCCAGCAGTTTCGGGGGCTCCAGCAATCAGCCCCAGCATTTT. It codes for CASSFGGSSNQPQHF. The chain employs TRBV12-3 or TRBV12-4 and TRBJ1-5, with D possibly matching TRBD1 (6 bases). There are 15 residues in the CDR3. Trimming took 3 bases from V and 1 from J, leaving 10 bases between them.

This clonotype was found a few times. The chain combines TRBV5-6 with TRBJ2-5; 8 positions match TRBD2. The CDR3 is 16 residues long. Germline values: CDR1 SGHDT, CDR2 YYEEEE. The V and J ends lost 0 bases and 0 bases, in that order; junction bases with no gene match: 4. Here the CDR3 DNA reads TGTGCCAGCAGCTTGGTTCCTAGCGGGTACCAAGAGACCCAGTACTTC. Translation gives CASSLVPSGYQETQYF.